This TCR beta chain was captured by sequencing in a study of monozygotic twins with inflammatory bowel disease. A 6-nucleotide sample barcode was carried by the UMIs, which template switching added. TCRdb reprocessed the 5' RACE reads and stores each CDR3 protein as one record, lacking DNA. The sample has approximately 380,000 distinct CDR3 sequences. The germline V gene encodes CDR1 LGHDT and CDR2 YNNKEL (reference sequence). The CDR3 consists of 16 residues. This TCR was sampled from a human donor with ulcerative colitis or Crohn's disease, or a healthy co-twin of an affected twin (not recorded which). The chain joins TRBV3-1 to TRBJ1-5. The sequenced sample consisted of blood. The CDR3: CASSHGTGDSNQPQHF.